This T cell receptor (beta chain) was captured by sequencing in a study of T-cell memory formation after mild COVID-19. TCR alpha and TCR beta cDNA libraries carrying sample barcodes and UMIs were produced by 5'RACE using constant-segment primers. TCRdb independently ran MiXCR on the 5' RACE reads; one entry per CDR3 protein. The sample yields a few hundred thousand distinct CDR3 sequences, roughly 21% seen once. In germline, CDR1 is SGHVS, CDR2 FNYEAQ. Germline trimming cut 8 bases from V and 1 base from J; bases unmatched to any gene: 5. The CDR3 sequence is 14 residues long. General study points: Mainly CM and EM harbored the contracting CD4+ clones; mainly EMRA harbored the CD8+ ones. Pre-infection memory already had some responding clones, implying cross-reactive memory joined.

This clonotype appeared a few times. Its target is not known. Sequencing was done on a sample of PBMCs or a T cell subset sorted from them (not recorded which). This receptor was taken from an adult woman who had mild COVID-19 (a few samples of this study predate the infection). Cell type and time point are not known. The chain has TRBV7-6 and TRBJ2-1; 7 nucleotides agree with TRBD2. The DNA for the CDR3 is TGTGCCAGCTGCGCGGGAGAGTCCTACAATGAGCAGTTCTTC. This encodes CASCAGESYNEQFF.